This TCR beta chain was observed in a study of T cells in Graves' hyperthyroidism and ophthalmopathy. Based on clinical symptoms, serum thyroxine and TRAb, thyroid ultrasound and orbital computed tomography, diagnoses were reached. CDR1 MNHEY and CDR2 SMNVEV come from the germline V gene (reference sequence). CDR3 length: 16 amino acids. The V end was cut by 3 bases, the J end by 5 bases, with 18 bases between. This clonotype was seen ten or more times. Template material for amplifying TCR beta CDR3 regions consisted of RNA transcripts. TCR CDR3 underwent first-round RT-PCR with the HTBI primer set. TCRdb re-analysed the multiplex PCR reads in MiXCR, keeping a single row per CDR3 protein. The sample carries a few hundred thousand distinct CDR3 sequences, roughly a fifth recorded once.

V gene TRBV27 combines with J gene TRBJ2-3, with D uncertain. The source of this sequence is a man aged 45-65 years with Graves' ophthalmopathy. The sample consisted of blood. The DNA of the CDR3 is TGTGCCAGCAGTTTGCGGCCATCACCACTTCAAGATACGCAGTATTTT. Encoded protein: CASSLRPSPLQDTQYF.